Included here is one T cell receptor (beta chain) sequence, with context. These data belong to a study of control samples from healthy donors and cancer patients. Assay used: immunoSEQ multiplex PCR; TCRdb lists only in-frame clones, some missing. The sample has roughly 130,000 clones; around 94% are singletons. CDR1 and CDR2 from the germline V gene are SQVTM and ANQGSEA. V lost 3 bases and J lost 3, with 8 bases in between. CDR3 length: 13 amino acids. Material: PBMCs. The sequence was obtained from a man in his sixties with colorectal cancer. The V and J genes are TRBV29-1 and TRBJ1-4; D might be TRBD1 (6 bases). CDR3 sequence (DNA): TGCAGCGTTGAGAAGGGGGCTAATGAAAAACTGTTTTTT. It codes for CSVEKGANEKLFF.